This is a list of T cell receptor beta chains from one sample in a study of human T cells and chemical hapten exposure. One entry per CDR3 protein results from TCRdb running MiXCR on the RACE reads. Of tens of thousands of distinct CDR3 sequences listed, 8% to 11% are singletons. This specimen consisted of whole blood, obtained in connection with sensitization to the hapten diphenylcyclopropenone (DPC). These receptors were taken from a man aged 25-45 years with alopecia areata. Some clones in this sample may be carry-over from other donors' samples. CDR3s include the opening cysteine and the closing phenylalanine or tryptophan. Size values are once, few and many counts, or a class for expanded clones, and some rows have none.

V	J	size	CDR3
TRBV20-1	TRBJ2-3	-	CSASDSPTDTQYF
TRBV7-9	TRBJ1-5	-	CASSLEAANQPQHF
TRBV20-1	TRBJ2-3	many	CLTSGGAQDTQYF
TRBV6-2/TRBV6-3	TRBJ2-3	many	CASSYAGTRVTDTQYF
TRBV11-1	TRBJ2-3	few	CASSSRAGALGDTQYF
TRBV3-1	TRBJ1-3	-	CASRLRTGTGNTIYF
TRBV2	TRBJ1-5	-	CASSETGNANQPQHF
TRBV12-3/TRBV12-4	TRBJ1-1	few	CASTPYTEAFF
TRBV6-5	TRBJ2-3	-	CASSFGLAGALRAFTDTQYF
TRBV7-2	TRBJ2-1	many	CASSLSASGVSYNEQFF
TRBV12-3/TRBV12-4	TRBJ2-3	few	CASSLALGAADTQYF
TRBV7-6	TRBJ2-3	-	CASSVLRGGLQYF
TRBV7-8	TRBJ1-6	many	CASSSRDGGSSYNSPLHF
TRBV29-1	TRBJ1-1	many	CSVVGEGTEAFF
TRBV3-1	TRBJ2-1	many	CASSQATAGRRNEQFF
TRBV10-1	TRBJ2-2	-	CASSRTSGGKFRGELFF
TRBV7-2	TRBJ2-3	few	CASSSPGVDTQYF
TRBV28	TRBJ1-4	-	CASSLTGSNEKLFF
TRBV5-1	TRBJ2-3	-	CASSSSSTDTQYF
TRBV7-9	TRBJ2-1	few	CASSLEGGSNEQFF
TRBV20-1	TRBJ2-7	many	CSATDVSYEQYF
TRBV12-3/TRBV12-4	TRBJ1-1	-	CAVHLKGAGTEAFF
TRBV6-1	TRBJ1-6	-	CASSEAAGTSIGTLHF
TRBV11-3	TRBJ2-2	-	CASSRTGELFF
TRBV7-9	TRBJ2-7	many	CASSLGLEQYF
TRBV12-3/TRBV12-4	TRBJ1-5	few	CASSSGHLVQPQHF
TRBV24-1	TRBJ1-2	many	CATSPGGEGYTF
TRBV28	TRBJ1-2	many	CASTIGGTGGYGYTF
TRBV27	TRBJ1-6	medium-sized	CASSLGQSNYNSPLHF
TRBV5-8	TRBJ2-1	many	CASSQDGSSYNEQFF
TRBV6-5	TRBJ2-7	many	CASSWAGPREEQYF
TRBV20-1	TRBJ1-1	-	CSAKRDSRNTEAFF
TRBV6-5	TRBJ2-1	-	CASSSIAGAYNEQFF
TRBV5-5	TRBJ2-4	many	CASSRVGQANIQYF
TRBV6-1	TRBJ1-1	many	CASSDPRQQVRTEAFF
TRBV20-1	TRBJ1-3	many	CSAPNSSGNTIYF
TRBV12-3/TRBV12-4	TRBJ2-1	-	CASSLSLGGASGGDEQFF
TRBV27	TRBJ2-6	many	CASSFVARGPGANVLTF
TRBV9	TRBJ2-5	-	CASSDGEASGETQYF
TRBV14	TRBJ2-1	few	CASSQDPSPEQFF
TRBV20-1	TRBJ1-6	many	CSARDRGTSARF
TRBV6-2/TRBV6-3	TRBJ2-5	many	CASNRAGVFETQYF
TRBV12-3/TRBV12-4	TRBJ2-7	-	CASSFWGFDTYEQYF
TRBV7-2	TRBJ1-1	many	CASSLRGNTEAFF
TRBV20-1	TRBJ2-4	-	CSLGGLALDIQYF
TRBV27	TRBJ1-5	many	CASSGTGYNQPQHF
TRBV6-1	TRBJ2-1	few	CASSELQGPNGEQFF
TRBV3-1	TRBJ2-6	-	CASSQDYRGSGANVLTF